The clone carrying this T cell receptor (beta chain) showed up many times. Its target is not known. The sample comes from a study of T-cell reconstitution after alpha-beta-depleted transplantation in children. Broader study findings: Once a year had passed after transplant, T-cell counts and diversity came mostly from newly produced T cells. Surviving recipient T cells and intrathymic progenitors accounted for some patients' high TCRbeta diversity at day 60. As was reported, about two months after transplant, alpha-beta T cells came from several hundred expanded graft clones.

The CDR3 loop spans 18 amino acids. The V gene end was trimmed by 1 base and the J gene end by 2 bases; junction bases not matched to a gene: 11. The V gene's germline CDR1 is LNHNV and CDR2 YYDKDF (reference sequence). Unique molecular identifiers were incorporated when the TCRbeta library was constructed. TCRdb re-called the PCR reads through MiXCR, storing one row per CDR3 protein. The sample lists 400,000 to 550,000 distinct CDR3 sequences, about 10% seen once, with roughly 2.1% in the top ten. The sequenced sample was PBMCs, obtained before TCRalphabeta/CD19-depleted stem cell transplant. This TCR came from a child younger than 10 with inherited bone marrow failure, due to receive a stem cell transplant. The V gene is TRBV15, the J gene TRBJ2-3, with 8 positions matching TRBD2. CDR3 coding DNA: TGTGCCACCAGCAGAGTTCCGGGCGGGAGGCGTTACACAGATACGCAGTATTTT. Amino acid sequence: CATSRVPGGRRYTDTQYF.